A selection of T cell receptor beta chains follows, all from one sample in a study of CD8 T cells in Susac syndrome. In TCRdb, the immunoSEQ multiplex PCR reads were re-called with MiXCR into one record per CDR3 protein. The sample consists of about 300,000 distinct CDR3 sequences, around 85% of them appearing once. The source material was CD8+ T cells from PBMCs. These receptors were taken from a human donor with multiple sclerosis. The CDR3 runs from the conserved cysteine through the conserved F or W. The order of the fields is V gene, D gene, CDR3 length, J gene, CDR3 protein. D genes are given only for firm matches.

>TRBV7-9|NA|16|TRBJ2-7
CASSPGLGQPAYEQYF
>TRBV29-1|TRBD2|15|TRBJ2-5
CSVPVWGGDQQTQYF
>TRBV7-2|TRBD1|16|TRBJ2-7
CAITPDRGPLFHEQYF
>TRBV29-1|TRBD1|17|TRBJ2-3
CSVEDRGTGANTDTQYF
>TRBV25-1|NA|15|TRBJ2-5
CASRALDAVQETQYF
>TRBV28|TRBD1|14|TRBJ1-5
CASSLQGGNQPQHF
>TRBV29-1|NA|13|TRBJ2-5
CSVETGWKETQYF
>TRBV18|NA|15|TRBJ1-1
CASSSDRFMNTEAFF
>TRBV4-3|NA|18|TRBJ1-3
CASSPYSGTPISGNTIYF
>TRBV28|TRBD2|15|TRBJ2-1
CASNPRSGSGNEQFF
>TRBV24-1|NA|16|TRBJ2-1
CATSEPAGQADNEQFF
>TRBV7-9|NA|15|TRBJ2-7
CASSFLGGEAYEQYF
>TRBV12-3/TRBV12-4|TRBD2|16|TRBJ2-2
CASSSLAGLNTGELFF
>TRBV27|TRBD1|17|TRBJ2-1
CASSLVGGTGVYNEQFF
>TRBV27|TRBD1|13|TRBJ1-1
CASSLVPGGEAFF
>TRBV5-1|NA|11|TRBJ2-1
CAGSLTGEQFF
>TRBV5-6|NA|15|TRBJ1-3
CASSPGRGSGNTIYF
>TRBV29-1|NA|14|TRBJ1-3
CSVPHEGSGNTIYF
>TRBV2|NA|13|TRBJ1-5
CASSTVGEQPQHF
>TRBV27|TRBD2|15|TRBJ2-7
CASSFGGEGSYEQYF
>TRBV19|TRBD2|15|TRBJ2-3
CATTSGASSTDTQYF
>TRBV28|TRBD2|14|TRBJ2-7
CASRRAGEAYEQYF
>TRBV12-3/TRBV12-4|NA|15|TRBJ2-1
CASITGGSTYNEQFF
>TRBV2|TRBD1|14|TRBJ2-7
CASIEGQSSYEQYF
>TRBV6-2/TRBV6-3|NA|16|TRBJ2-5
CASSRARGGGEETQYF
>TRBV7-2|NA|15|TRBJ2-7
CASSFTAGGVYEQYF
>TRBV6-1|NA|17|TRBJ2-1
CASSTLEAGKSYNEQFF
>TRBV13|NA|12|TRBJ2-1
CASSPANPGQFF
>TRBV5-4|NA|15|TRBJ2-7
CASRAPGRGLYEQYF
>TRBV4-3|NA|17|TRBJ2-2
CASSQDRPGVNTGELFF
>TRBV7-9|TRBD1|14|TRBJ2-5
CASRPTGGRETQYF
>TRBV9|NA|16|TRBJ2-3
CASSVAGGSSTDTQYF
>TRBV20-1|TRBD2|17|TRBJ2-1
CSADFCGSLLPCRAQFF
>TRBV30|NA|14|TRBJ1-3
CAWAAGNSGNTIYF
>TRBV7-9|NA|13|TRBJ1-1
CASSPRTEAKAFF
>TRBV25-1|TRBD1|17|TRBJ2-5
CASSEGGQGGIGETQYF
>TRBV6-5|NA|13|TRBJ1-2
CASSYSWTDGYTF
>TRBV20-1|NA|15|TRBJ1-5
CSANGGHVINQPQHF
>TRBV7-9|TRBD2|16|TRBJ2-5
CASSLPGLVGEETQHF
>TRBV5-4|NA|16|TRBJ2-1
CASSGSDGINYNEQFF
>TRBV7-9|TRBD1|16|TRBJ2-1
CASSRIRDRGNDEQFF
>TRBV3-1|NA|15|TRBJ2-3
CASSLAVPNTDTQYF
>TRBV28|NA|15|TRBJ2-2
CASSAQTGNTGELFF
>TRBV7-9|TRBD1|14|TRBJ2-7
CASSPYRGLAEQYF
>TRBV6-5|TRBD2|15|TRBJ2-1
CASRFPPGGDNEQFF
>TRBV7-8|TRBD2|16|TRBJ2-1
CASSLDNGLASNEQFF
>TRBV19|NA|16|TRBJ1-3
CASSIGTGLSGNTIYF
>TRBV29-1|NA|13|TRBJ2-5
CSVEEGIRETQYF
>TRBV15|NA|13|TRBJ2-3
CATSRAATDTQYF
>TRBV3-1|NA|15|TRBJ1-5
CASSQDFRAHQPQHF
>TRBV5-6|TRBD1|15|TRBJ1-2
CASSVDRGYNYGYTF
>TRBV28|NA|15|TRBJ1-4
CARSTNRGRDEKLFF
>TRBV20-1|TRBD2|16|TRBJ2-1
CSARGFRLAGVNEQFF
>TRBV27|NA|16|TRBJ2-7
CASSLDPEIGVYEQYF
>TRBV7-6|TRBD2|16|TRBJ2-7
CASSPILSGRLYEQYF